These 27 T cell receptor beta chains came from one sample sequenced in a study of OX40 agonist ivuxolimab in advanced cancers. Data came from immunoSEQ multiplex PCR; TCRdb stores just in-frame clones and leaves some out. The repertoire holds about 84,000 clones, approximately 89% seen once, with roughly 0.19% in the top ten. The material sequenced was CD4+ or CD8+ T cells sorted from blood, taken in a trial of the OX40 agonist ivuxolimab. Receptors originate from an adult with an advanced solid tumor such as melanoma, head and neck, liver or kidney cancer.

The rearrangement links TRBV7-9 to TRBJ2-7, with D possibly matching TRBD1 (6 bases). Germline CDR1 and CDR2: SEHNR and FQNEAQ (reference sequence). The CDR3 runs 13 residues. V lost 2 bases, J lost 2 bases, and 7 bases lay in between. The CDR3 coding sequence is TGTGCCAGCAGCTTACAGGGGCCCTACGAGCAGTACTTC. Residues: CASSLQGPYEQYF.

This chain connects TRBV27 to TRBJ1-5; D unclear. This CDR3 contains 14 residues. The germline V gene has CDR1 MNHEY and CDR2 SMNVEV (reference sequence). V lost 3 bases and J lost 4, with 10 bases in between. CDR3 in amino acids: CASSFSGKNQPQHF. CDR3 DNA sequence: TGTGCCAGCAGTTTTTCCGGAAAAAATCAGCCCCAGCATTTT.

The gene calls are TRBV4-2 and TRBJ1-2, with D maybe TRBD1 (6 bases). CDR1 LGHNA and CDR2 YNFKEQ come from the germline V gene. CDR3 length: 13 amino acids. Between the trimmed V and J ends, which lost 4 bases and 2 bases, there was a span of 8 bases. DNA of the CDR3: TGTGCCAGCAGCCGGGGGCTCAACTATGGCTACACCTTC. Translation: CASSRGLNYGYTF.

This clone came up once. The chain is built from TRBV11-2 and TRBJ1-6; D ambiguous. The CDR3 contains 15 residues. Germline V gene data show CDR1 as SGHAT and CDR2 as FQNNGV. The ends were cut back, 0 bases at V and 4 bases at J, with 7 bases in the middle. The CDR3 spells CASSLDGSYNSPLHF. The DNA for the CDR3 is TGTGCCAGCAGCTTAGACGGCAGTTATAATTCACCCCTCCACTTT.

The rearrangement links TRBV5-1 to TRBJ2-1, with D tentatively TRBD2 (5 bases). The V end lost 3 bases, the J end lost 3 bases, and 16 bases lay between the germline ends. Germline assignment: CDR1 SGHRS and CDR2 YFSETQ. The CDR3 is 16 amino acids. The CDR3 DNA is TGCGCCAGCAGCTCTCGGACTGACAACCTCTACAATGAGCAGTTCTTC. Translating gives CASSSRTDNLYNEQFF. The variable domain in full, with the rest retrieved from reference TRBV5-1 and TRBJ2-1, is KAGVTQTPRYLIKTRGQQVTLSCSPISGHRSVSWYQQTPGQGLQFLFEYFSETQRNKGNFPGRFSGRQFSNSRSEMNVSTLELGDSALYLCASSSRTDNLYNEQFFGPGTRLTVL.

The CDR3 sequence: CASSGTGLVEQYV. The CDR3 nucleotides are TGTGCCAGCAGTGGGACAGGCCTCGTCGAGCAGTACGTC. The gene calls are TRBV2 and TRBJ2-7; the match to TRBD1 covers 7 bases. The CDR3 contains 13 residues. Germline V gene lookup returns CDR1 SNHLY and CDR2 FYNNEI. The trim removed 4 bases at V and 6 bases at J, leaving 6 bases unmatched.

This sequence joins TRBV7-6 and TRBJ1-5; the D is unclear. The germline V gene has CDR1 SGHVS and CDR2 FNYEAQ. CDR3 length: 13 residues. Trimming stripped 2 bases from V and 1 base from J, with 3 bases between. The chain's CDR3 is CASSLKSNQPQHF. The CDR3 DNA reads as TGTGCCAGCAGCTTAAAAAGCAATCAGCCCCAGCATTTT.

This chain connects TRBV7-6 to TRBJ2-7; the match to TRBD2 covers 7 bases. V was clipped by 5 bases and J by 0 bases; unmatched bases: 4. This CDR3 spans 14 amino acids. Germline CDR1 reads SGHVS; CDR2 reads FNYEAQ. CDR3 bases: TGTGCCAGCAGCCCTACTAGCGTCTCCTACGAGCAGTACTTC. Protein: CASSPTSVSYEQYF. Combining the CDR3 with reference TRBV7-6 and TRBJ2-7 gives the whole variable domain GAGVSQSPRYKVTKRGQDVALRCDPISGHVSLYWYRQALGQGPEFLTYFNYEAQQDKSGLPNDRFSAERPEGSISTLTIQRTEQRDSAMYRCASSPTSVSYEQYFGPGTRLTVT.

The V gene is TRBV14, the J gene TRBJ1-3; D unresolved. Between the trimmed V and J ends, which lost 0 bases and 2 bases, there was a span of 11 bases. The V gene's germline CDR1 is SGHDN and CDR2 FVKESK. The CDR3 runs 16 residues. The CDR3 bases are TGTGCCAGCAGCCAAGATCTTTGGGTAGCTGGAAACACCATATATTTT. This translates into CASSQDLWVAGNTIYF.

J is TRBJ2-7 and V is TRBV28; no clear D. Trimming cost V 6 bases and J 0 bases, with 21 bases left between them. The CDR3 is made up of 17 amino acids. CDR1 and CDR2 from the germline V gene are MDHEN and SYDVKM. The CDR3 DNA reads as TGTGCCAGCAGCACCCAATACCCATCAGGAAGCTCCTACGAGCAGTACTTC. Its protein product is CASSTQYPSGSSYEQYF.

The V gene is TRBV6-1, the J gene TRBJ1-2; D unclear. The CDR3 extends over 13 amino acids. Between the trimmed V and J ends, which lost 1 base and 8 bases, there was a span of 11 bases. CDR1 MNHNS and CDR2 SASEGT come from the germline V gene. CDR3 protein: CASSEVGDRGYTF. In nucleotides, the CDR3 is TGTGCCAGCAGTGAAGTCGGAGATCGAGGCTACACCTTC.

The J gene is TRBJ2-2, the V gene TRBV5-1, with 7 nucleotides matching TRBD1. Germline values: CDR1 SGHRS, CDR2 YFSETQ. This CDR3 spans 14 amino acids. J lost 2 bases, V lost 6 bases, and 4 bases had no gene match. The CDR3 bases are TGCGCCAGCATGGGACAGATTAACACCGGGGAGCTGTTTTTT. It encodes CASMGQINTGELFF.

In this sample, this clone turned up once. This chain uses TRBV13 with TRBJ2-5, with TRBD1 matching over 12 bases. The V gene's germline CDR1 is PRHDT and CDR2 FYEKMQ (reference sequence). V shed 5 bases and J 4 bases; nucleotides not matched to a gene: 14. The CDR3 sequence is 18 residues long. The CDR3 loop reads CASSPTGTGGRWGETQYF. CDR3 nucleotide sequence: TGTGCCAGCAGCCCCACCGGGACAGGGGGCCGATGGGGAGAGACCCAGTACTTC.

CDR3 in DNA: TGCGCCAGCAGCTGGGACAGGTCTAACTATGGCTACACCTTC. It yields the protein CASSWDRSNYGYTF. V is TRBV5-1 and J is TRBJ1-2, with 8 bases lining up with TRBD1. The CDR3 loop spans 14 amino acids. Germline V gives CDR1 SGHRS, CDR2 YFSETQ. The ends lost 3 bases at V and 0 bases at J; junction bases unmatched: 1.

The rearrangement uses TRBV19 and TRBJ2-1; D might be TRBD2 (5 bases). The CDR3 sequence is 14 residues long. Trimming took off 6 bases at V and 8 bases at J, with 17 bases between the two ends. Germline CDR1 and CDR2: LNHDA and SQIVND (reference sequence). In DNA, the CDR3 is TGTGCCAGTAGCCTGACTAATCCCCCCGATGAGCAGTTCTTC. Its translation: CASSLTNPPDEQFF.

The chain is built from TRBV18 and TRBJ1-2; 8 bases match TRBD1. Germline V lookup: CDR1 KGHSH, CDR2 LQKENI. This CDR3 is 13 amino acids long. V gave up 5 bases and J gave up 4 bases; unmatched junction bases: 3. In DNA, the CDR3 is TGTGCCAGCTCAGAACAGGGGGGCTATGGCTACACCTTC. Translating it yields CASSEQGGYGYTF.

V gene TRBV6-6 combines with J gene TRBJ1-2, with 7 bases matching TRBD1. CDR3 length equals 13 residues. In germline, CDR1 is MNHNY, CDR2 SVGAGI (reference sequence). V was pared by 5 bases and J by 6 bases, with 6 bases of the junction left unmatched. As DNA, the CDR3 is TGTGCCAGCAGTCCAGGGGGAGTCGATGGCTACACCTTC. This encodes CASSPGGVDGYTF.

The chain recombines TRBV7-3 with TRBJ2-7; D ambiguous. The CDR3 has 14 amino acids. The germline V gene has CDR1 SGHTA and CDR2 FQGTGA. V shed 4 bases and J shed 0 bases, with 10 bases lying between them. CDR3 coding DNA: TGTGCCAGCAGCTCCCCCACTACCTCCTACGAGCAGTACGTC. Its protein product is CASSSPTTSYEQYV.

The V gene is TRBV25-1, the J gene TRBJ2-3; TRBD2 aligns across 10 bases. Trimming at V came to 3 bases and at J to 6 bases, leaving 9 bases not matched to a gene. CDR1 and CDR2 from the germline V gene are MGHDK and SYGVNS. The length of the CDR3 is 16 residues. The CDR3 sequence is CASSDFSGRSIDTQYF. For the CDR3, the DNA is TGTGCCAGCAGTGATTTTAGCGGGAGGTCGATTGATACGCAGTATTTT.

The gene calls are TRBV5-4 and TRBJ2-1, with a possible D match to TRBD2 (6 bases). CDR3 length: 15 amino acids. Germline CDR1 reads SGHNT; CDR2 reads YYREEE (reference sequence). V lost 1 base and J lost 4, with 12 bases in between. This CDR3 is CASSLRRGVYNEQFF. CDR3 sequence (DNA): TGTGCCAGCAGCTTGAGGCGCGGGGTATACAATGAGCAGTTCTTC.

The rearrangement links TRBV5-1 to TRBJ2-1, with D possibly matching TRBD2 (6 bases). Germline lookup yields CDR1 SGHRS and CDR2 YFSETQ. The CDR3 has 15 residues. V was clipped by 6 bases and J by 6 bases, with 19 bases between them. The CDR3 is CASTPQRDLLNEQFF. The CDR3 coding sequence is TGCGCCAGCACCCCTCAAAGGGACTTACTCAATGAGCAGTTCTTC.

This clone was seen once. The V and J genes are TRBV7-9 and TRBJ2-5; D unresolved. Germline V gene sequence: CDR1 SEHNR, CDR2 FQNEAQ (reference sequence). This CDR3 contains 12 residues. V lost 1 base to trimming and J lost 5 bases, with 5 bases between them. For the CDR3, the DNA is TGTGCCAGCAGCTTAGACTATGAGACCCAGTACTTC. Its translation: CASSLDYETQYF.

CDR3: CASSVAQGASGYTF. CDR3 coding DNA: TGTGCCAGCAGCGTAGCACAGGGGGCGAGTGGCTACACCTTC. V usage is TRBV9 and J usage is TRBJ1-2; TRBD1 agrees at 9 bases. Losses at the gene ends were 0 bases for V and 7 bases for J; bases not matched to a gene: 4. The germline V gene encodes CDR1 SGDLS and CDR2 YYNGEE. The CDR3 is 14 amino acids. The variable domain in full, with the rest retrieved from reference TRBV9 and TRBJ1-2, is DSGVTQTPKHLITATGQRVTLRCSPRSGDLSVYWYQQSLDQGLQFLIQYYNGEERAKGNILERFSAQQFPDLHSELNLSSLELGDSALYFCASSVAQGASGYTFGSGTRLTVV.

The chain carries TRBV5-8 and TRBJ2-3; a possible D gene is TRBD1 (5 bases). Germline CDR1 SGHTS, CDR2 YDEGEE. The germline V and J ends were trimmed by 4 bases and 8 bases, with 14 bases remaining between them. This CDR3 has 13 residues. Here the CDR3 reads CASSAVRDGTQYF. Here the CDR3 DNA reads TGTGCCAGCAGCGCGGTCAGGGATGGTACGCAGTATTTT.

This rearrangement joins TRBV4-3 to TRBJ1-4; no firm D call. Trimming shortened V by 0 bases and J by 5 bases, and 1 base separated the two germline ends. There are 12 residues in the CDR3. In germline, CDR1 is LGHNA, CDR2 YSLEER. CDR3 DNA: TGCGCCAGCAGCCAAGAGAATGAAAAACTGTTTTTT. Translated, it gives CASSQENEKLFF.

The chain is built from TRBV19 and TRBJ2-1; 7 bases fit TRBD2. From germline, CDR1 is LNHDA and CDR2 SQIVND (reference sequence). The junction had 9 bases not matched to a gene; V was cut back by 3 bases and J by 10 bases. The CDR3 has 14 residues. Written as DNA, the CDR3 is TGTGCCAGTAGTATTAAAGTGACTAGCTACGAGCAGTTCTTC. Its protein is CASSIKVTSYEQFF.

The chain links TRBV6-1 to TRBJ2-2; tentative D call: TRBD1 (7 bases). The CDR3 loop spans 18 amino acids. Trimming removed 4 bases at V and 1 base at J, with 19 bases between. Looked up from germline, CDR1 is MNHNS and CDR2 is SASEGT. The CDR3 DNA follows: TGTGCCAGCAGTGTCCGATGGGCGGGACAGATGAACACCGGGGAGCTGTTTTTT. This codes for CASSVRWAGQMNTGELFF.